The sequence of this T cell receptor beta chain was determined in a study of CXCR3-negative and CXCR3-positive naive CD8 T cells. Whole-study results and caveats: Between one naive subset and the other, surface CD5 was comparable, and TCR strength was inferred from TRB CDR3 properties. Hydrophobicity was higher for TRB CDR3s found in CXCR3-positive naive cells than in CXCR3-negative naive cells. Naive CXCR3-negative cells resembled naive CXCR3-positive cells in TRBV-TRBJ usage; memory cells differed. Freshly isolated PBMCs were used in most assays, given partial CXCR3 loss after freezing.

CDR3 length: 16 amino acids. From germline, CDR1 is MDHEN and CDR2 SYDVKM. Libraries of TRB cDNA were made by 5' RACE and carried UMIs. With the 5' RACE reads reprocessed, TCRdb shows one record per CDR3 protein and no DNA. Its listing shows some 130,000 distinct CDR3 sequences. About this clonotype: Its cognate antigen is unknown.

Triplicate sorting captured approximately 300,000 cells each from every CD8+ T cell subset. Sequences were obtained from naive CXCR3+ CD8+ T cells from blood. Specified subset: CD45RO-CCR7+CD27+CD95- naive CD8+ T cells expressing CXCR3 (TNR3+). This receptor was obtained from a human donor in good health. Some clones in this sample may be carry-over from other donors' samples. J is TRBJ2-3 and V is TRBV28; with no DNA, the TCRdb D assignment of TRBD1 cannot be verified. The CDR3 region is CASSWGSGTRKYTQYF.